Below are 8 T cell receptor beta chains sequenced from a single sample in a study of OX40 agonist ivuxolimab in advanced cancers. Sequencing used immunoSEQ multiplex PCR; TCRdb keeps in-frame clones, though not all of them. The data show about 79,000 clones, around 94% seen once. The sequencing used CD4+ or CD8+ T cells sorted from blood, collected in a trial of the OX40 agonist ivuxolimab. The receptors originated from an adult with an advanced solid tumor such as melanoma, head and neck, liver or kidney cancer.

The chain is built from TRBV9 and TRBJ2-4; possible D gene TRBD2, 5 bases. Germline V gene sequence: CDR1 SGDLS, CDR2 YYNGEE. Trimming stripped 2 bases from V and 5 bases from J, with 11 bases between. This CDR3 is built from 14 residues. This chain's CDR3 is CASSVGPGENIQYF. The CDR3 region has the DNA TGTGCCAGCAGCGTCGGTCCCGGGGAAAACATTCAGTACTTC.

The rearrangement joins TRBV28 to TRBJ2-3, with 9 nucleotides matching TRBD1. With 10 bases clipped from V and 5 bases from J, the junction kept 13 bases outside the gene matches. The CDR3 is 15 residues long. CDR1 and CDR2 (germline): MDHEN, SYDVKM. CDR3 sequence (DNA): TGTGCCACCGCGGGACAGGGAGGCTGGAAAGATACGCAGTATTTT. Its protein is CATAGQGGWKDTQYF.

The V and J genes are TRBV6-4 and TRBJ2-1; D is undetermined. In germline, CDR1 is MRHNA, CDR2 SNTAGT. The CDR3 totals 13 residues. Trimming removed 0 bases from V and 7 bases from J, with 7 bases in between. The CDR3 DNA is TGTGCCAGCAGTGACTCGATGGAGAATGAGCAGTTCTTC. Translation: CASSDSMENEQFF.

The rearrangement links TRBV7-8 to TRBJ2-7; possible D gene TRBD1, 6 bases. CDR1 is SGHVS, CDR2 FQNEAQ, per germline. The CDR3 totals 14 residues. V lost 5 bases, J lost 6 bases, and 17 bases lay in between. The chain's CDR3 is CASSVYGTGPEQYF. The CDR3, as DNA: TGTGCCAGCAGCGTATACGGTACAGGGCCCGAGCAGTACTTC.

This chain joins TRBV18 and TRBJ2-7, with D possibly matching TRBD1 (5 bases). This CDR3 contains 14 residues. The germline V and J ends were trimmed by 5 bases and 2 bases, with 13 bases remaining between them. The germline gives CDR1 KGHSH, CDR2 LQKENI. CDR3 nucleotides: TGTGCCAGCTCAGACGGACAACGAACCTACGAGCAGTACTTC. Its translation is CASSDGQRTYEQYF. Full variable domain (outside the CDR3, taken from reference TRBV18 and TRBJ2-7): NAGVMQNPRHLVRRRGQEARLRCSPMKGHSHVYWYRQLPEEGLKFMVYLQKENIIDESGMPKERFSAEFPKEGPSILRIQQVVRGDSAAYFCASSDGQRTYEQYFGPGTRLTVT.

The chain joins TRBV5-1 to TRBJ2-3, with 7 bases that match TRBD1. This CDR3 spans 15 amino acids. V was pared by 4 bases and J by 2 bases, with 7 bases of the junction left unmatched. Per the germline V gene, CDR1 is SGHRS and CDR2 is YFSETQ. This CDR3 is CASSLRQGHTDTQYF. As DNA, the CDR3 is TGCGCCAGCAGCCTCAGACAGGGACACACAGATACGCAGTATTTT.

V and J are TRBV6-1 and TRBJ1-4, with TRBD1 matching over 7 bases. From germline, CDR1 is MNHNS and CDR2 SASEGT. V lost 0 bases, J lost 4 bases, and 11 bases stayed unmatched. CDR3 size: 18 residues. CDR3 in amino acids: CASSEAPSHRGSNEKLFF. CDR3 in DNA: TGTGCCAGCAGTGAAGCGCCTTCCCACAGGGGAAGTAATGAAAAACTGTTTTTT.

This clone was seen a few times. The chain is built from TRBV19 and TRBJ2-7, with D perhaps matching TRBD2 (5 bases). The V end lost 1 base, the J end lost 6 bases, and 16 bases lay between the germline ends. The CDR3 contains 15 residues. From germline, CDR1 is LNHDA and CDR2 SQIVND (reference sequence). CDR3: CASSIGAESPSEQYF. The CDR3 DNA is TGTGCCAGTAGTATAGGAGCGGAGTCCCCCTCCGAGCAGTACTTC. Using reference TRBV19 and TRBJ2-7 for the parts outside the CDR3, the full variable domain is DGGITQSPKYLFRKEGQNVTLSCEQNLNHDAMYWYRQDPGQGLRLIYYSQIVNDFQKGDIAEGYSVSREKKESFPLTVTSAQKNPTAFYLCASSIGAESPSEQYFGPGTRLTVT.